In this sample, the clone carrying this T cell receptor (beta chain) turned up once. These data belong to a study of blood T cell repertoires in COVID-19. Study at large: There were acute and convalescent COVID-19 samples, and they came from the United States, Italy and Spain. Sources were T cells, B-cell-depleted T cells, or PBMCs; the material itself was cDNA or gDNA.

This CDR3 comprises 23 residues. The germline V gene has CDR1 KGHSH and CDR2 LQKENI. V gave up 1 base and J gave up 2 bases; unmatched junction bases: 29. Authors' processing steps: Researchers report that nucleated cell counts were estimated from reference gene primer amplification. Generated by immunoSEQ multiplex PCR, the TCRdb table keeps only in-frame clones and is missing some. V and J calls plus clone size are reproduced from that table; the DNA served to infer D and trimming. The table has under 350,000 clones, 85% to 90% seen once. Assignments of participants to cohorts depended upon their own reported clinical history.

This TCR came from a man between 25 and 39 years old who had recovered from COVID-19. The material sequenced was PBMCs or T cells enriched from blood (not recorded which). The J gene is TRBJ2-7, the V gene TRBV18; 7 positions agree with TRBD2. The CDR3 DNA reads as TGTGCCAGCTCACCACAGTCGGCATTAGCGGGTCGTGGCATCAAGCGGCCTCCCTACGAGCAGTACTTC. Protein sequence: CASSPQSALAGRGIKRPPYEQYF.